This entry features one T cell receptor beta chain sequence. Antigen unknown. Sequenced material consisted of expressed TCRB transcripts (all of the isolated RNA was reverse transcribed). Sequencing was performed with immunoSEQ multiplex PCR; in TCRdb, only in-frame clones are kept and a portion is missing. This table holds a few hundred thousand clones, 20% found once. The source of the sample is a study of beta chain features in type 1 diabetes. Regarding the study as a whole: Researchers report that Type 1 diabetes patients had moderately but significantly shorter TCRB CDR3s across all four CD4+ subsets.

This CDR3 spans 15 amino acids. V was clipped by 6 bases and J by 4 bases; unmatched bases: 7. Germline CDR1 reads SNHLY; CDR2 reads FYNNEI. The source is a woman between 35 and 50 years old with type 1 diabetes. The material sequenced was naive CD4+ T cells from blood. The V gene is TRBV2, the J gene TRBJ2-1; 9 positions match TRBD2. Here the CDR3 DNA reads TGTGCCAGCAGCGCTGGTAGCGGGGGTTACAATGAGCAGTTCTTC. This encodes CASSAGSGGYNEQFF.